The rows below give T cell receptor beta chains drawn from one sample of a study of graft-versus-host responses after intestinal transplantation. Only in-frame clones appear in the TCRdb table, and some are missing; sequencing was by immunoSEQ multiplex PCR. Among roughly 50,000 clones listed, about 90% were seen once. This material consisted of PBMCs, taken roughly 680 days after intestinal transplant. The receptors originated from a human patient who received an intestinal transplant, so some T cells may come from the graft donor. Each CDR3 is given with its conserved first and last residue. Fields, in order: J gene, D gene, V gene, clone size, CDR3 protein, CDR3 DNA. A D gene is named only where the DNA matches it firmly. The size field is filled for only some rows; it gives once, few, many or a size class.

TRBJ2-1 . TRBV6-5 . CASSYSSGTSAEQFF TGTGCCAGCAGTTACTCCTCAGGGACAAGTGCTGAGCAGTTCTTC
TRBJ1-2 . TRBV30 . CAWSTDSNYGYTF TGTGCCTGGAGTACCGACTCTAACTATGGCTACACCTTC
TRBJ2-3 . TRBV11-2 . CASSLPGDPDTQYF TGTGCCAGCAGCTTACCCGGGGACCCAGATACGCAGTATTTT
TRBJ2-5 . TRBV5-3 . CARSLRRDTGGRAQYF TGTGCCAGAAGCTTGCGTCGGGACACGGGTGGGAGGGCCCAGTACTTC
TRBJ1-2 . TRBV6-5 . CASSQLALAVNGYTF TGTGCCAGCAGTCAGTTGGCCTTGGCAGTGAATGGCTACACCTTC
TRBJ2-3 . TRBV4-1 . CASSPDSWGDTQYF TGCGCCAGCAGCCCGGACAGTTGGGGTGATACGCAGTATTTT
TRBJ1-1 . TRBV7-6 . CASSSWDGLFSEAFF TGTGCCAGCAGTTCCTGGGACGGACTATTTTCTGAAGCTTTCTTT
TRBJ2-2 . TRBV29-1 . CSVLGFTGELFF TGCAGCGTTCTGGGATTTACCGGGGAGCTGTTTTTT
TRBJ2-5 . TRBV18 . CASSPTGFQETQYF TGTGCCAGCTCACCTACGGGCTTCCAAGAGACCCAGTACTTC
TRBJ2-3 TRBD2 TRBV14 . CASSHITPRAGGVLDTQYF TGTGCCAGCAGCCACATAACCCCTCGCGCGGGGGGGGTGTTAGATACGCAGTATTTT
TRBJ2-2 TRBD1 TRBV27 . CASGLDRGYTGELFF TGTGCCAGCGGGCTTGACAGGGGATACACCGGGGAGCTGTTTTTT
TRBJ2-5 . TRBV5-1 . CASSRGSGRETQYF TGCGCCAGCAGCCGAGGTAGTGGCAGAGAGACCCAGTACTTC
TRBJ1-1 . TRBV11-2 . CASSPMQNTEAFF TGTGCCAGCAGCCCCATGCAGAACACTGAAGCTTTCTTT
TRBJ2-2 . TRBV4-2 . CASSQVRDGLTGELFF TGTGCCAGCAGCCAAGTTCGGGACGGACTCACCGGGGAGCTGTTTTTT
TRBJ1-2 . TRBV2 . CASSSGEHGYTF TGTGCCAGCAGTAGTGGGGAACATGGCTACACCTTC
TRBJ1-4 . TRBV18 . CASSPVTVSNEKLFF TGTGCCAGCTCACCGGTGACAGTTAGTAATGAAAAACTGTTTTTT
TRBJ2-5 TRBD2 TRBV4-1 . CASSQGRGDETQYF TGCGCCAGCAGCCAGGGGCGGGGGGATGAGACCCAGTACTTC
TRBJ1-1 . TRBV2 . CASREAAWGEAFF TGTGCCAGCAGGGAAGCTGCTTGGGGGGAAGCTTTCTTT
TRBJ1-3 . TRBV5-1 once CASRETISGNTIYF TGCGCCAGCAGGGAAACGATCTCTGGAAACACCATATATTTT
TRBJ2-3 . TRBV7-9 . CASSHPKLPDTQYF TGTGCCAGCAGCCACCCTAAATTACCCGATACGCAGTATTTT
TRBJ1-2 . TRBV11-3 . CASTPFYGYTF TGTGCCAGCACCCCATTCTATGGCTACACCTTC
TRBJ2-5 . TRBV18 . CASSEYSGQETQYF TGTGCCAGCTCAGAGTACTCTGGCCAAGAGACCCAGTACTTC
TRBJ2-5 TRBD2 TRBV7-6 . CASSLDGAGGPGQETQYF TGTGCCAGCAGCTTAGACGGTGCGGGGGGGCCGGGTCAAGAGACCCAGTACTTC
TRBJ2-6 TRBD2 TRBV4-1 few CASSPLPPSGGSSGANVLTF TGCGCCAGCAGCCCCTTACCCCCTAGCGGGGGGTCCTCTGGGGCCAACGTCCTGACTTTC
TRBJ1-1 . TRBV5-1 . CASYENTEAFF TGCGCCAGCTATGAGAACACTGAAGCTTTCTTT
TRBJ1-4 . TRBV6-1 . CASSRYSATNEKLFF TGTGCCAGCAGTCGCTACTCTGCAACTAATGAAAAACTGTTTTTT
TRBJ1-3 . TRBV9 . CASSTGINGNTIYF TGTGCCAGCAGCACAGGGATCAATGGAAACACCATATATTTT
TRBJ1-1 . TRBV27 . CASSLGLGAFF TGTGCCAGCAGTTTAGGGTTGGGGGCTTTCTTT
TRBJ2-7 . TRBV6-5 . CASKRTPTLYEQYF TGTGCCAGCAAGCGTACGCCCACCCTCTACGAGCAGTACTTC
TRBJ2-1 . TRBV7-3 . CASSSQGGQQGHNEQFF TGTGCCAGCAGCTCTCAGGGGGGACAACAGGGCCATAATGAGCAGTTCTTC
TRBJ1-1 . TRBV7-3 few CASSLTSQGNEAFF TGTGCCAGCAGCTTAACTAGTCAGGGTAATGAAGCTTTCTTT
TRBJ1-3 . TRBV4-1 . CASSQENRGNTIYF TGCGCCAGCAGCCAAGAGAACCGAGGAAACACCATATATTTT
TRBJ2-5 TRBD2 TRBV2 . CASSGEGETQYF TGTGCCAGCAGTGGGGAGGGAGAGACCCAGTACTTC
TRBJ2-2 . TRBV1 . CTSSQDASGGPENTGELFF TGCACCAGCAGCCAAGACGCTAGCGGGGGGCCGGAGAACACCGGGGAGCTGTTTTTT
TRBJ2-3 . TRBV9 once CASSLISTDTQYF TGTGCCAGCAGCCTAATAAGCACAGATACGCAGTATTTT
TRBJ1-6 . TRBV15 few CATSSGDSPLHF TGTGCCACCAGCAGTGGTGATTCACCCCTCCACTTT
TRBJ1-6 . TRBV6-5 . CASSLQTARNSPLHF TGTGCCAGCAGTCTCCAGACGGCCCGCAATTCACCCCTCCACTTT
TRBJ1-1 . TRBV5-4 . CASSLYLGEEEAFF TGTGCCAGCAGCTTGTATCTGGGCGAAGAAGAAGCTTTCTTT
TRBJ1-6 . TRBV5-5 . CASTLQYGGRSYNSPLHF TGTGCCAGCACCCTACAGTATGGGGGCCGCTCCTATAATTCACCCCTCCACTTT